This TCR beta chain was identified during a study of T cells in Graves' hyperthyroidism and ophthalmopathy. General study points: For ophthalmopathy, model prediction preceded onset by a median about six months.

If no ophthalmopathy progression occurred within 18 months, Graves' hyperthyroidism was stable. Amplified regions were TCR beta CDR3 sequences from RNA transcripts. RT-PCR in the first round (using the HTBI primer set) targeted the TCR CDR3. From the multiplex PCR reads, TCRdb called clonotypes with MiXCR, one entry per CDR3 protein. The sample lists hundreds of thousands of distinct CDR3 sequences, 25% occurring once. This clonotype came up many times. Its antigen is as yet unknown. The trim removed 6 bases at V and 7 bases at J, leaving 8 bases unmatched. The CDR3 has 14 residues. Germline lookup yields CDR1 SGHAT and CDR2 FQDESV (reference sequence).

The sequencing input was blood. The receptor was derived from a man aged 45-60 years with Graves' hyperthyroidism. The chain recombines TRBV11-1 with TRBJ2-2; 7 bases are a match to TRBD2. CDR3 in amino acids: CASSYGRMVGELFF. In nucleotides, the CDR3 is TGTGCCAGCAGTTACGGGAGGATGGTCGGGGAGCTGTTTTTT. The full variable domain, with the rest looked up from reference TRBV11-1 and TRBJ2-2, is EAEVAQSPRYKITEKSQAVAFWCDPISGHATLYWYRQILGQGPELLVQFQDESVVDDSQLPKDRFSAERLKGVDSTLKIQPAELGDSAMYLCASSYGRMVGELFFGEGSRLTVL.